These 25 T cell receptor beta chains originate from one sample sequenced in a study of siplizumab effects on memory and regulatory T cells. Measured with immunoSEQ multiplex PCR; TCRdb has only the in-frame clones, and not every one. The sample contains more than 45,000 clones, approximately 95% of which appear only once. Sequencing input: CD8+ T cells sorted from blood. These receptors originate from a human donor in good health.

This chain links TRBV27 with TRBJ2-1; no clear D. The germline V gene has CDR1 MNHEY and CDR2 SMNVEV (reference sequence). CDR3 length equals 14 residues. V was trimmed by 2 bases and J by 3 bases, leaving 8 bases between them. CDR3 sequence: CASSLGVDYNEQFF. CDR3 bases: TGTGCCAGCAGTTTAGGGGTGGACTACAATGAGCAGTTCTTC.

V and J are TRBV28 and TRBJ1-4, with 7 bases matching TRBD1. The CDR3 length is 18 residues. Germline assignment: CDR1 MDHEN and CDR2 SYDVKM. J gave up 6 bases and V 6 bases, and 19 bases lay outside the gene matches. CDR3 DNA: TGTGCCAGCAGACTACAGGGGAGGTATCCGATTATGCATGAAAAACTGTTTTTT. This encodes CASRLQGRYPIMHEKLFF. Looking up the rest from reference TRBV28 and TRBJ1-4 gives the full variable domain: DVKVTQSSRYLVKRTGEKVFLECVQDMDHENMFWYRQDPGLGLRLIYFSYDVKMKEKGDIPEGYSVSREKKERFSLILESASTNQTSMYLCASRLQGRYPIMHEKLFFGSGTQLSVL.

The chain has TRBV11-3 and TRBJ2-3; TRBD1 matches at 9 bases. Germline lookup yields CDR1 SGHNT and CDR2 YENEEA. The CDR3 has 16 residues. The ends lost 2 bases at V and 3 bases at J; junction bases unmatched: 6. Here the CDR3 DNA reads TGTGCCAGCAGCTTAAGGGGGACAGGGATAACAGATACGCAGTATTTT. It codes for CASSLRGTGITDTQYF.

The chain uses TRBV5-1 and TRBJ2-7; 8 bases align to TRBD2. CDR3 size: 16 residues. V shed 0 bases, J shed 0 bases, and the junction held 5 bases outside the gene matches. Germline CDR1 SGHRS, CDR2 YFSETQ. The CDR3 nucleotides read TGCGCCAGCAGCTTGGCCGGTAGCGGGATCTCCTACGAGCAGTACTTC. Translation gives CASSLAGSGISYEQYF.

The rearrangement joins TRBV9 to TRBJ1-4; D is uncertain. V was clipped by 3 bases and J by 2 bases, with 14 bases between them. The CDR3 contains 16 residues. Per germline, CDR1 SGDLS and CDR2 YYNGEE. This chain's CDR3 is CASSDGEWTTNEKLFF. DNA for the CDR3: TGTGCCAGCAGCGACGGCGAGTGGACGACTAATGAAAAACTGTTTTTT.

V is TRBV7-9 and J is TRBJ2-1; TRBD2 matches at 7 bases. Germline values: CDR1 SEHNR, CDR2 FQNEAQ (reference sequence). V lost 6 bases, J lost 1 base, and 9 bases stayed unmatched. CDR3 length: 16 amino acids. The CDR3 is CASSPPGGVSYNEQFF. The DNA of the CDR3 is TGTGCCAGCAGTCCTCCGGGGGGAGTTTCCTACAATGAGCAGTTCTTC.

J is TRBJ1-1 and V is TRBV27, with D possibly being TRBD1 (5 bases). Germline V CDR1 and CDR2: MNHEY, SMNVEV (reference sequence). Between the trimmed V and J ends, which lost 5 bases and 1 base, there was a span of 11 bases. This CDR3 is 14 amino acids long. Here the CDR3 reads CASSPWGGNTEAFF. CDR3 sequence (DNA): TGTGCCAGCAGTCCCTGGGGGGGGAACACTGAAGCTTTCTTT.

V and J are TRBV19 and TRBJ2-6; D might be TRBD1 or TRBD2, each matching 5 bases. The length of the CDR3 is 19 residues. Trimming removed 3 bases from V and 3 bases from J, with 21 bases in between. Germline V gene lookup returns CDR1 LNHDA and CDR2 SQIVND (reference sequence). CDR3 nucleotides: TGTGCCAGTAGTATGATGGGGACCCAGGATTACTTTGGGGCCAACGTCCTGACTTTC. It codes for CASSMMGTQDYFGANVLTF.

In the case of this clone: Its ends do not fully match the called genes, so a read error is possible. At the DNA level, this CDR3 is encoded by other sequences in the same sample as well. This chain joins TRBV27 and TRBJ1-1; 9 bases are a match to TRBD1. Germline V gives CDR1 MNHEY, CDR2 SMNVEV (reference sequence). The CDR3 sequence is 15 residues long. The CDR3 spells CASSRLTGGDTEAFF. For the CDR3, the DNA is TGTGCCAGCAGTCGATTGACAGGGGGTGACACTGAGGCTTTCTTT.

The chain joins TRBV28 to TRBJ1-1; TRBD1 agrees at 9 bases. The junction had 9 bases not matched to a gene; V was cut back by 7 bases and J by 0 bases. CDR1 is MDHEN, CDR2 SYDVKM, per germline. The CDR3 sequence is 16 residues long. The CDR3 is CASKLTGGSMNTEAFF. CDR3 nucleotide sequence: TGTGCCAGCAAATTAACAGGGGGCTCCATGAACACTGAAGCTTTCTTT.

The chain links TRBV28 to TRBJ1-5; no clear D gene. Trimming left V 6 bases short and J 4 bases short, with 13 bases between. Germline lookup yields CDR1 MDHEN and CDR2 SYDVKM. This CDR3 region has 14 residues. CDR3 nucleotides: TGTGCCAGCAGCCTCGTCGCGGGTAATCAGCCCCAGCATTTT. Encoded protein: CASSLVAGNQPQHF.

The rearrangement joins TRBV6-1 to TRBJ1-2; D may be TRBD1 (5 bases). V lost 9 bases to trimming and J lost 6 bases, with 20 bases between them. The germline V gene has CDR1 MNHNS and CDR2 SASEGT. The CDR3 spans 14 residues. CDR3 DNA: TGTGCCAGTCGTATTCGGGGGGGGAGCGATGGCTACACCTTC. Translating it yields CASRIRGGSDGYTF.

This sequence joins TRBV29-1 and TRBJ1-1, with 7 positions matching TRBD1. The V segment lost 5 bases and the J segment 0 bases; nucleotides outside the gene matches: 0. Germline assignment: CDR1 SQVTM and CDR2 ANQGSEA. The CDR3 runs 12 residues. Here the CDR3 reads CSVQGVNTEAFF. CDR3 DNA: TGCAGCGTTCAGGGGGTGAACACTGAAGCTTTCTTT.

The gene calls are TRBV9 and TRBJ1-5; D is ambiguous. V was trimmed by 0 bases and J by 2 bases, leaving 9 bases between them. The CDR3 covers 15 residues. Germline values: CDR1 SGDLS, CDR2 YYNGEE. CDR3 bases: TGTGCCAGCAGCGTAGGCGCGGCTGGCAATCAGCCCCAGCATTTT. It yields the protein CASSVGAAGNQPQHF.

The chain couples TRBV5-6 to TRBJ2-7, with TRBD2 matching 11 bases. Germline V lookup: CDR1 SGHDT, CDR2 YYEEEE. J gave up 1 base and V 5 bases, and 8 bases lay outside the gene matches. This CDR3 is 16 amino acids long. CDR3 nucleotides: TGTGCCAGCAGGTGGGGGACTAGCGGCCTTTCCTACGAGCAGTACTTC. Protein: CASRWGTSGLSYEQYF.

Only one count was recorded for this clone. The V and J genes are TRBV2 and TRBJ2-5; 9 nucleotides line up with TRBD2. Germline V CDR1 and CDR2: SNHLY, FYNNEI. V dropped 6 bases and J dropped 1; count of bases not matched to a gene: 9. This CDR3 contains 16 residues. Here the CDR3 DNA reads TGTGCCAGCAGGGAGCGGGGGGCGAACGTCCAAGAGACCCAGTACTTC. This gives the protein CASRERGANVQETQYF.

The chain is built from TRBV9 and TRBJ2-7; D could derive from TRBD1 or TRBD2 (5 bases each). This CDR3 has 14 amino acids. V was clipped by 3 bases and J by 2 bases, with 12 bases between them. From germline, CDR1 is SGDLS and CDR2 YYNGEE. CDR3 nucleotide sequence: TGTGCCAGCAGCGCGGGGACGGAAACCTACGAGCAGTACTTC. Its translation: CASSAGTETYEQYF.

The J gene is TRBJ2-1, the V gene TRBV13; D is unresolved. This CDR3 comprises 15 residues. Trimming pared 5 bases from V and 2 bases from J, leaving 13 bases between. Germline V gene sequence: CDR1 PRHDT, CDR2 FYEKMQ (reference sequence). The CDR3 protein is CASSPGPPAYNEQFF. CDR3 in DNA: TGTGCCAGCAGCCCTGGGCCCCCCGCCTACAATGAGCAGTTCTTC.

The CDR3 loop reads CASSLRANSYEQYF. The CDR3 bases are TGTGCCAGCAGTTTGCGGGCTAACTCCTACGAGCAGTACTTC. The chain is built from TRBV28 and TRBJ2-5; D perhaps matches TRBD2 (5 bases). The end of the DNA is better explained by TRBJ2-7, so the J call may be wrong. The CDR3 has 14 residues. Germline CDR1 reads MDHEN; CDR2 reads SYDVKM.

The DNA for the CDR3 is TGTGCCAGCAGTGAGCTAGCGGGCCTCCCCTACGAGCAGTACTTC. Translating gives CASSELAGLPYEQYF. The chain uses TRBV6-4 and TRBJ2-7, with 8 bases identical to TRBD2. J lost 2 bases, V lost 3 bases, and 6 bases had no gene match. Germline CDR1 reads MRHNA; CDR2 reads SNTAGT. The length of the CDR3 is 15 residues.

This chain links TRBV30 with TRBJ2-5; D not resolved. CDR1 and CDR2 (germline): GTSNPN, SVGIG (reference sequence). The CDR3 loop spans 13 amino acids. Between the trimmed V and J ends, which lost 5 bases and 2 bases, there was a span of 12 bases. The CDR3 DNA follows: TGTGCCTGGGTCATAGGCCAGCAAGAGACCCAGTACTTC. Translation: CAWVIGQQETQYF. Full variable domain (missing parts from reference TRBV30 and TRBJ2-5): SQTIHQWPATLVQPVGSPLSLECTVEGTSNPNLYWYRQAAGRGLQLLFYSVGIGQISSEVPQNLSASRPQDRQFILSSKKLLLSDSGFYLCAWVIGQQETQYFGPGTRLLVL.

The J gene is TRBJ1-5, the V gene TRBV5-6; possibly TRBD1 for D (5 bases). V lost 2 bases and J lost 3, with 9 bases in between. CDR1 and CDR2 from the germline V gene are SGHDT and YYEEEE. The CDR3 has 14 residues. The DNA of the CDR3 is TGTGCCAGCAGCTTTGTAGGGGACAATCAGCCCCAGCATTTT. This codes for CASSFVGDNQPQHF. Full variable domain (remainder filled in from reference TRBV5-6 and TRBJ1-5): DAGVTQSPTHLIKTRGQQVTLRCSPKSGHDTVSWYQQALGQGPQFIFQYYEEEERQRGNFPDRFSGHQFPNYSSELNVNALLLGDSALYLCASSFVGDNQPQHFGDGTRLSIL.

A single count supports this clone. The J gene is TRBJ2-7, the V gene TRBV6-5; D is perhaps TRBD1 (6 bases). V was cut by 6 bases and J by 5 bases, with 20 bases left in between. The CDR3 totals 15 residues. Looked up from germline, CDR1 is MNHEY and CDR2 is SVGAGI. DNA for the CDR3: TGTGCCAGCAGGGCACAGGGTACCTTAGGCCACGAGCAGTACTTC. It specifies CASRAQGTLGHEQYF.

The chain employs TRBV6-1 and TRBJ2-7, with 10 bases matching TRBD2. The CDR3 has 13 amino acids. The V gene's germline CDR1 is MNHNS and CDR2 SASEGT. Trimming took 8 bases from V and 8 from J; bases not matched to a gene: 9. The CDR3 DNA is TGTGCCAGCGAATGGCTAGCGGGAGCACAGCAGTACTTC. Encoded protein: CASEWLAGAQQYF.

V usage is TRBV7-9 and J usage is TRBJ1-5; 8 bases agree with TRBD1. This CDR3 spans 16 amino acids. V lost 4 bases to trimming and J lost 5 bases; unmatched junction nucleotides: 10. Germline CDR1 reads SEHNR; CDR2 reads FQNEAQ (reference sequence). The DNA of the CDR3 is TGTGCCAGCAGCTCATTACAGGGGGGAAATGATCAGCCCCAGCATTTT. The encoded protein is CASSSLQGGNDQPQHF.